These 30 T cell receptor beta chains were sequenced from one sample in a study of cytomegalovirus exposure and HLA in healthy donors. With 60 Vbeta and 13 Jbeta primers, the PCR was carried out. Data came from immunoSEQ multiplex PCR; TCRdb stores just in-frame clones and leaves some out. Among 150,000 to 200,000 clones listed, more than 85% were seen once. Input material: PBMCs. These receptors all stem from a girl less than two years old in good health and CMV-seronegative.

V usage is TRBV19 and J usage is TRBJ1-5; 10 bases are shared with TRBD1. Losses at the gene ends were 6 bases for V and 7 bases for J; bases not matched to a gene: 12. Germline CDR1 reads LNHDA; CDR2 reads SQIVND (reference sequence). This CDR3 contains 16 residues. CDR3 sequence reads: CASRTLDRGLRQPQHF. As DNA, the CDR3 is TGTGCCAGTAGGACGTTGGACAGGGGGTTACGACAGCCCCAGCATTTT.

As regards this clone: Other DNA sequences in the same sample also yield this CDR3. The chain is built from TRBV2 and TRBJ1-5, with D possibly being TRBD1 (6 bases). The CDR3 sequence is 14 residues long. Germline values: CDR1 SNHLY, CDR2 FYNNEI. With 4 bases removed from V and 5 bases from J, the gap between germline ends came to 12 bases. Written as DNA, the CDR3 is TGTGCCAGCAGTGTTCGGCAGGGGCATCAGCCCCAGCATTTT. Translating gives CASSVRQGHQPQHF.

This clone was detected once. Other DNA sequences in the same sample also yield this CDR3. This sequence joins TRBV6-1 and TRBJ1-5, with 7 bases fitting TRBD1. J gave up 4 bases and V 8 bases, and 5 bases lay outside the gene matches. Germline V lookup: CDR1 MNHNS, CDR2 SASEGT. The length of the CDR3 is 13 residues. In DNA form, the CDR3 reads TGTGCCAGCCGGTTGACAGGGAATCAGCCCCAGCATTTT. As protein: CASRLTGNQPQHF.

The rearrangement links TRBV4-3 to TRBJ1-1; D remains ambiguous. Germline CDR1 is LGHNA and CDR2 is YSLEER. V lost 0 bases and J lost 6, with 11 bases in between. This CDR3 has 14 residues. In DNA, the CDR3 is TGCGCCAGCAGCCAAGAAGAGGGTGGGGCTGAAGCTTTCTTT. Translated, it gives CASSQEEGGAEAFF.

This clone was seen a handful of times. The chain couples TRBV29-1 to TRBJ1-1; no clear D gene. The ends were cut back, 7 bases at V and 0 bases at J, with 12 bases in the middle. Germline loops: CDR1 SQVTM, CDR2 ANQGSEA. The CDR3 covers 13 residues. The CDR3 loop is CSAVGRMNTEAFF. CDR3 in DNA: TGCAGCGCAGTGGGCAGGATGAACACTGAAGCTTTCTTT.

The rearrangement joins TRBV18 to TRBJ2-3; 11 bases map to TRBD2. Germline V CDR1 and CDR2: KGHSH, LQKENI. The V and J ends lost 5 bases and 1 base, in that order; junction bases with no gene match: 11. This CDR3 contains 18 residues. The CDR3 DNA is TGTGCCAGCTCAAGTGGGCTAGCGGGGGGTACCCGCACAGATACGCAGTATTTT. It translates to CASSSGLAGGTRTDTQYF.

The chain couples TRBV7-9 to TRBJ1-4, with 8 bases matching TRBD1. This CDR3 is 16 amino acids long. Germline CDR1 SEHNR, CDR2 FQNEAQ (reference sequence). V shed 4 bases and J 1 base; nucleotides not matched to a gene: 5. The CDR3 reads CASSSGRGRTNEKLFF. CDR3 nucleotides: TGTGCCAGCAGCTCGGGCAGGGGGCGAACTAATGAAAAACTGTTTTTT.

This chain connects TRBV2 to TRBJ2-3; 7 bases agree with TRBD1. Germline V lookup: CDR1 SNHLY, CDR2 FYNNEI. The V segment lost 5 bases and the J segment 5 bases; nucleotides outside the gene matches: 7. The CDR3 is 14 amino acids. The CDR3 loop is CASSFTGVIDTQYF. The CDR3, as DNA: TGTGCCAGCAGTTTTACAGGGGTTATAGATACGCAGTATTTT.

The gene calls are TRBV4-1 and TRBJ2-2, with no clear D. Germline loops: CDR1 MGHRA, CDR2 YSYEKL. The ends were cut back, 1 base at V and 5 bases at J, with 8 bases in the middle. CDR3 length equals 14 residues. CDR3: CASSQGLKTGELFF. The CDR3 region has the DNA TGCGCCAGCAGCCAAGGTCTAAAGACCGGGGAGCTGTTTTTT.

The chain recombines TRBV9 with TRBJ2-3, with D possibly TRBD2 on 5 matching bases. This CDR3 has 17 amino acids. V was cut by 3 bases and J by 6 bases, with 23 bases left in between. Germline V lookup: CDR1 SGDLS, CDR2 YYNGEE. CDR3 sequence reads: CASSGPNRESLADTQYF. The CDR3 DNA follows: TGTGCCAGCAGCGGTCCAAACCGAGAATCCCTAGCCGATACGCAGTATTTT.

The rearrangement links TRBV10-3 to TRBJ1-1; 7 bases agree with TRBD1. The CDR3 runs to 13 residues. V shed 7 bases, J shed 1 base, and the junction held 3 bases outside the gene matches. Germline lookup yields CDR1 ENHRY and CDR2 SYGVKD. The CDR3 bases are TGTGCCATCAAAGCAGGGGGGAACACTGAAGCTTTCTTT. It yields the protein CAIKAGGNTEAFF.

The chain links TRBV18 to TRBJ1-1; 7 bases align to TRBD1. This CDR3 spans 14 amino acids. V trimming: 5 bases; J trimming: 1 base; junction bases outside the gene matches: 4. Germline V gene data show CDR1 as KGHSH and CDR2 as LQKENI. The CDR3 nucleotides read TGTGCCAGCTCAGTACGACAGGGGAACACTGAAGCTTTCTTT. Its protein product is CASSVRQGNTEAFF.

This chain uses TRBV6-1 with TRBJ2-7, with a weak D call TRBD2 (6 bases). The CDR3 covers 12 residues. CDR1 is MNHNS and CDR2 is SASEGT in the germline V gene. V dropped 5 bases and J dropped 6 bases, with 11 bases sitting between them. This CDR3 is CASSYAGIEQYF. CDR3 DNA: TGTGCCAGCAGTTATGCGGGGATCGAGCAGTACTTC.

The chain carries TRBV7-6 and TRBJ1-6; 10 positions match TRBD1. The CDR3 sequence is 14 residues long. CDR1 and CDR2 from the germline V gene are SGHVS and FNYEAQ. V lost 3 bases and J lost 8; bases outside the gene matches: 1. CDR3 DNA sequence: TGTGCCAGCAGCTTGGGGACAGGGGATTCACCCCTCCACTTT. The encoded protein is CASSLGTGDSPLHF.

V is TRBV5-1 and J is TRBJ2-5; a possible D gene is TRBD2 (5 bases). V was clipped by 2 bases and J by 5 bases, with 7 bases between them. Germline V gene lookup returns CDR1 SGHRS and CDR2 YFSETQ. The CDR3 is made up of 12 amino acids. CDR3 amino acids: CASSFPGETQYF. Written as DNA, the CDR3 is TGCGCCAGCAGCTTTCCGGGGGAGACCCAGTACTTC.

The chain carries TRBV18 and TRBJ2-7; TRBD1 matches 9 bases. From germline, CDR1 is KGHSH and CDR2 LQKENI. The CDR3 loop spans 13 amino acids. The V gene end was trimmed by 4 bases and the J gene end by 6 bases; junction bases not matched to a gene: 4. As DNA, the CDR3 is TGTGCCAGCTCACGGGACAGGGAATCCGAGCAGTACTTC. Translating gives CASSRDRESEQYF.

The V call is TRBV9, the J call TRBJ1-1, with 7 bases that match TRBD1. The germline V gene has CDR1 SGDLS and CDR2 YYNGEE. The CDR3 consists of 15 residues. Unmatched junction bases numbered 4, after V lost 1 base and J lost 1 base. The CDR3 reads CASSVSGTANTEAFF. The CDR3 bases are TGTGCCAGCAGCGTATCGGGGACAGCGAACACTGAAGCTTTCTTT.

With respect to this clone: The junction differs from germline at one of its ends, possibly a read error. The chain uses TRBV29-1 and TRBJ1-1, with D possibly being TRBD1 (6 bases). Germline V lookup: CDR1 SQVTM, CDR2 ANQGSEA. The CDR3 covers 9 residues. CDR3 loop: CSVAGGPLF. The CDR3, as DNA: TGCAGCGTTGCCGGGGGGCCCCTGTTT.

The gene calls are TRBV7-2 and TRBJ2-5, with D possibly matching TRBD2 (5 bases). The V and J ends lost 5 bases and 11 bases respectively, with 12 bases between them. The CDR3 runs 11 residues. Germline V lookup: CDR1 SGHTA, CDR2 FQGNSA. The CDR3 DNA follows: TGTGCCAGCAGCGCAGACTACTTTCAGTACTTC. Protein product: CASSADYFQYF.

This chain joins TRBV11-2 and TRBJ2-7; maybe TRBD2 (6 bases). Germline CDR1 SGHAT, CDR2 FQNNGV. Deletions cut 5 bases from V and 4 bases from J, with 15 bases between. CDR3 length: 14 residues. The CDR3 bases are TGTGCCAGCAGCAGGGAGCCACGGGGGTACGAGCAGTACTTC. This translates into CASSREPRGYEQYF.

This sequence joins TRBV18 and TRBJ1-2; no firm D call. The CDR3 is 15 amino acids. The V gene's germline CDR1 is KGHSH and CDR2 LQKENI. Trimming took off 3 bases at V and 1 base at J, with 12 bases between the two ends. The CDR3 DNA is TGTGCCAGCTCACCTCGTAAAGAGGGTAACTATGGCTACACCTTC. Residues: CASSPRKEGNYGYTF.

The chain links TRBV5-1 to TRBJ1-1, with unresolved D. Looked up from germline, CDR1 is SGHRS and CDR2 is YFSETQ. The V end lost 1 base, the J end lost 5 bases, and 15 bases lay between the germline ends. The CDR3 has 15 amino acids. DNA for the CDR3: TGCGCCAGCAGCTTGTTCGAACCGTACAAGACTGAAGCTTTCTTT. It encodes CASSLFEPYKTEAFF.

The rearrangement joins TRBV5-1 to TRBJ1-1; D is uncertain. Between the trimmed V and J ends, which lost 1 base and 0 bases, there was a span of 10 bases. CDR1 SGHRS and CDR2 YFSETQ come from the germline V gene. This CDR3 spans 15 amino acids. CDR3 coding DNA: TGCGCCAGCAGCTTGCTCGCACTCATGAACACTGAAGCTTTCTTT. Encoded protein: CASSLLALMNTEAFF.

The V gene is TRBV19, the J gene TRBJ2-7; tentatively, D is TRBD2 (6 bases). V was pared by 3 bases and J by 2 bases, with 8 bases between. The CDR3 is 13 residues long. Germline lookup yields CDR1 LNHDA and CDR2 SQIVND (reference sequence). DNA of the CDR3: TGTGCCAGTAGTATCGGGAGTCCCTACGAGCAGTACTTC. Protein sequence: CASSIGSPYEQYF.

This clone was seen a handful of times. V and J are TRBV21-1 and TRBJ1-2. TRBV21-1 is listed as a pseudogene. The length of the CDR3 is 16 residues. The chain's CDR3 is CASSKDSGREAHGYTF. The CDR3 bases are TGTGCCAGCAGCAAAGATTCAGGCAGGGAGGCCCATGGCTACACCTTC.

J is TRBJ1-1 and V is TRBV2, with D hard to call. The CDR3 spans 13 residues. Germline-derived CDR1 and CDR2 are SNHLY and FYNNEI. V gave up 5 bases and J gave up 2 bases, with 9 bases separating them. DNA for the CDR3: TGTGCCAGCAGTCCTCAGGTAAACACTGAAGCTTTCTTT. Protein product: CASSPQVNTEAFF.

This clone was seen only a few times. CDR3 protein: CASSSQDRAGNIQYF. The CDR3 nucleotides are TGCGCCAGCAGCTCCCAGGACAGGGCGGGAAACATTCAGTACTTC. The J gene is TRBJ2-4, the V gene TRBV4-1; 8 bases line up with TRBD1. With V trimmed by 5 bases and J by 6 bases, 9 bases remained unmatched. In germline, CDR1 is MGHRA, CDR2 YSYEKL. This CDR3 is 15 amino acids long.

V usage is TRBV7-9 and J usage is TRBJ2-2; TRBD1 might be the D (6 bases). Trimming took 5 bases from V and 7 from J, leaving 14 bases between them. CDR1 is SEHNR and CDR2 is FQNEAQ in the germline V gene (reference sequence). This CDR3 has 14 amino acids. The CDR3 nucleotides are TGTGCCAGCAGCCTCGGAACAGGGTTCGGGGAGCTGTTTTTT. Protein sequence: CASSLGTGFGELFF.

The chain links TRBV16 to TRBJ2-7; 7 bases are shared with TRBD2. CDR1 is KGHSY and CDR2 is FQNENV in the germline V gene. CDR3 length: 14 amino acids. The ends lost 6 bases at V and 1 base at J; junction bases unmatched: 6. The CDR3 DNA sequence: TGTGCCAGCAGTCCCCGAGCGGGGTCCTACGAGCAGTACTTC. Protein product: CASSPRAGSYEQYF.

The V and J genes are TRBV15 and TRBJ1-5, with D possibly being TRBD1 (6 bases). The ends were cut back, 3 bases at V and 6 bases at J, with 12 bases in the middle. CDR1 is LNHNV and CDR2 is YYDKDF in the germline V gene (reference sequence). The CDR3 sequence is 14 residues long. The DNA of the CDR3 is TGTGCCACCAGCAGCGCAGGGGCCTTTCAGCCCCAGCATTTT. Translated: CATSSAGAFQPQHF.